The source of this T cell receptor (beta chain) is a study of beta chain features in type 1 diabetes. Study as a whole: Cells sorted and examined across all samples totaled approximately 100,000,000. Study outcomes and limitations: For patients and controls alike, PCR might favor shorter templates to the same degree. Resolution of whether HLA type affects TCRB rearrangement was not achieved here. Significant though moderate, a shortening of TCRB CDR3s appeared in all four CD4+ subsets of Type 1 diabetes patients.

About this clone: Its antigen is as yet unknown.

Expressed TCRB transcripts were sequenced because the isolated RNA had all been reverse transcribed beforehand. Repertoires were generated with immunoSEQ multiplex PCR, while TCRdb's copy carries only in-frame clones and drops some. The repertoire has roughly 260,000 clones, around 21% of them found once; the top ten carry 0.028%. V lost 0 bases, J lost 3 bases, and 10 bases stayed unmatched. This CDR3 is 17 amino acids long. Looked up from germline, CDR1 is SGDLS and CDR2 is YYNGEE. The chain is built from TRBV9 and TRBJ1-1; the match to TRBD1 covers 8 bases. The sequence derives from a middle-aged woman with type 1 diabetes. Sequenced material: naive CD4+ T cells from blood. As DNA, the CDR3 is TGTGCCAGCAGCGTAGAGCCAGGGGGCCCTCTCGACACTGAAGCTTTCTTT. This codes for CASSVEPGGPLDTEAFF.